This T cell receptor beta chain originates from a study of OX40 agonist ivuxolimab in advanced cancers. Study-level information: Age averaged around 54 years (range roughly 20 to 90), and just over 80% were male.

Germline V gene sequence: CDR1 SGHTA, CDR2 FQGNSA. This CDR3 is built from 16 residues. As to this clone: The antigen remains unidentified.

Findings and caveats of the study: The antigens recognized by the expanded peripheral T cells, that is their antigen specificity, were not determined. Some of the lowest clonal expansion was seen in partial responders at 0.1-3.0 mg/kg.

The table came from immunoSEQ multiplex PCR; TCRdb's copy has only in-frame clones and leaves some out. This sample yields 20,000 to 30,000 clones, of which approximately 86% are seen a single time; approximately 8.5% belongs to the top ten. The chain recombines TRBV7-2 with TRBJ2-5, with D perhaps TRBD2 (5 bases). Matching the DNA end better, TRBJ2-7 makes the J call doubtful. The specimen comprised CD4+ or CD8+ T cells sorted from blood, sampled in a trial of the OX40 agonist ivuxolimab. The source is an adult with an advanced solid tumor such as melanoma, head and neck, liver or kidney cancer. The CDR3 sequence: CASSLARRGKSYEQYF. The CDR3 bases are TGTGCCAGCAGCTTAGCTCGCCGGGGAAAATCCTACGAGCAGTACTTC.